Listed below are T cell receptor beta chains from one sample, sequenced in a study of cytomegalovirus exposure and HLA in healthy donors. Some clones are missing from TCRdb's copy, which holds only in-frame ones; the method was immunoSEQ multiplex PCR. In the table there are 100,000 to 150,000 clones, approximately 79% of which are singletons. Input material: PBMCs. The origin of the receptors is a man between 50 and 59 years old in good health and CMV-seropositive. Each CDR3 is given with its conserved first and last residue. The D gene is left open where the match is weak. Rows may omit the clone size; those that give it use once, few, many or a size class.

v_call	clone_size	d_call	j_call	cdr3_nt	cdr3_aa
TRBV4-1	-	-	TRBJ2-7	TGCGCCAGCAGCCCCAGGGGACCCGCGTCCCACGAGCAGTACTTC	CASSPRGPASHEQYF
TRBV29-1	-	TRBD1	TRBJ1-2	TGCAGCGCCGGGACAGAACGGAAATATGGCTACACCTTC	CSAGTERKYGYTF
TRBV6-5	-	-	TRBJ2-3	TGTGCCAGCAGACTTGGACTGAGCACAGATACGCAGTATTTT	CASRLGLSTDTQYF
TRBV7-2	-	TRBD1	TRBJ1-2	TGTGCCAGCAGCTCACAGGGGAACTATGGCTACACCTTC	CASSSQGNYGYTF
TRBV18	-	-	TRBJ1-2	TGTGCCAGCTCATACCAGACAGACTATGGCTACACCTTC	CASSYQTDYGYTF
TRBV2	-	-	TRBJ2-7	TGTGCCAGCAGTGAAGCGGCGGGACCCTACGAGCAGTACTTC	CASSEAAGPYEQYF
TRBV2	-	TRBD1	TRBJ1-1	TGTGCCAGCAGTGAGACGGGACAGGGGGCTTATACTGAAGCTTTCTTT	CASSETGQGAYTEAFF
TRBV7-2	-	-	TRBJ2-5	TGTGCCAGCAGCTTATTGAGGTTCGGAGAGACCCAGTACTTC	CASSLLRFGETQYF
TRBV5-1	few	-	TRBJ2-1	TGCGCCAGCAGCTTACTTTCCCTCTATGAGCAGTTCTTC	CASSLLSLYEQFF
TRBV19	-	TRBD2	TRBJ2-1	TGTGCCAGTAGTCCCCGGCTAGCGGGAGGTCAGGTTGAGCAGTTCTTC	CASSPRLAGGQVEQFF
TRBV25-1	-	-	TRBJ1-5	TGTGCCAGCAGGGGAGGGGGGGGTAGCAATCAGCCCCAGCATTTT	CASRGGGGSNQPQHF
TRBV2	-	TRBD2	TRBJ2-5	TGTGCCAGCCAGCGACTAGCGGGGGGTGGAGAGACCCAGTACTTC	CASQRLAGGGETQYF
TRBV4-2	once	TRBD2	TRBJ2-5	TGTGCCAGCAGCAAACCAGCGGGGGGCCAAGAGACCCAGTACTTC	CASSKPAGGQETQYF
TRBV9	-	-	TRBJ2-1	TGTGCCAGCAGCGTCGACGGGGGCTCCTACAATGAGCAGTTCTTC	CASSVDGGSYNEQFF
TRBV5-6	-	TRBD2	TRBJ2-7	TGTGCCAGCAGCCGCCGACTAGCGGGACCCAACGAGCAGTACTTC	CASSRRLAGPNEQYF
TRBV4-1	-	-	TRBJ1-1	TGCGCCAGCAGCCAAGGTGCGAGTAGCATGAACACTGAAGCTTTCTTT	CASSQGASSMNTEAFF
TRBV15	-	-	TRBJ2-7	TGTGCCACCAGCAGAGAGGGTTCAGGCTACGAGCAGTACTTC	CATSREGSGYEQYF
TRBV29-1	-	-	TRBJ2-6	TGCAGCGCCTTGTTTGCGGGTGGCAACGTCCTGACTTTC	CSALFAGGNVLTF
TRBV9	-	-	TRBJ1-2	TGTGCCAGCAGTCTCGGAGGGGCTAACTATGGCTACACCTTC	CASSLGGANYGYTF
TRBV4-2	-	-	TRBJ1-1	TGTGCCAGCAGCCAAGGTTTGACAGACACTGAAGCTTTCTTT	CASSQGLTDTEAFF
TRBV5-1	-	TRBD1	TRBJ1-4	TGCGCCAGCAGCCGCGGGACAGGGTGGGAAAAACTGTTTTTT	CASSRGTGWEKLFF
TRBV19	-	-	TRBJ1-5	TGTGCCAGTAGAGGACAGTTCAATCAGCCCCAGCATTTT	CASRGQFNQPQHF
TRBV6-5	-	-	TRBJ1-6	TGTGCCAGCAGGCGCCTTCAGGAACCCTATTCACCCCTCCACTTT	CASRRLQEPYSPLHF
TRBV7-2	-	TRBD1	TRBJ1-1	TGTGCCAGCAGCTCTGGGGACAGGCGGAACACTGAAGCTTTCTTT	CASSSGDRRNTEAFF
TRBV14	-	TRBD1	TRBJ2-2	TGTGCCAGCAGCCAAGTTCGGACAGGAAACACCGGGGAGCTGTTTTTT	CASSQVRTGNTGELFF
TRBV5-1	-	TRBD1	TRBJ2-5	TGCGCCAGCAGCTTGGGACAGGGTGTCGAGACCCAGTACTTC	CASSLGQGVETQYF
TRBV7-9	few	-	TRBJ1-5	TGTTCCAGCAGCTTAGACAGGACGCCCCAGCATTTT	CSSSLDRTPQHF
TRBV5-5	-	TRBD1	TRBJ1-2	TGTGCCAGCAGCTTGGAAACAGGGGGCATAATTGGCTACACCTTC	CASSLETGGIIGYTF
TRBV29-1	-	-	TRBJ2-1	TGCAGCGTAGGTGACAGGCGCCTCTACAATGAGCAGTTCTTC	CSVGDRRLYNEQFF